This T cell receptor beta chain stems from a study of blood T cell repertoires in COVID-19 (dated by TCRdb to 2019 to 2021). Background for the entire study: The collaborator samples originated in the United States, Italy and Spain and spanned the acute and convalescent phases of COVID-19. HLA class I and class II types, where available, came from metadata supplied by the sample provider rather than from assay-based typing. The samples were drawn from the first 160 participants of the ongoing ImmuneRACE study and from 1,200 or so subjects provided by 6 global collaborators. The dataset comprised deeply sampled blood TCRbeta repertoires from subjects exposed to, actively infected with, or recovered from COVID-19. A freely available public database, intended as a resource for researchers studying the immune response to SARS-CoV-2, is where the repertoires were released. The prospective study material was composed of cDNA or gDNA derived from T cells, B-cell-depleted T cells, or PBMCs. The sample metadata nearly always contained a de-identified subject ID, COVID-19 status, age in years and sex. Study-wide conclusions, independent of this receptor: Clinical and demographic metadata were provided uncurated, with the amount varying by source and participant.

TCRbeta CDR3 regions were amplified from genomic DNA using the immunoSEQ Assay, a bias-controlled multiplex PCR. In the original analysis: The number of nucleated cells in each sample was estimated by amplification of reference gene primers within the assay. To quantify the absolute abundance of each unique TCRbeta CDR3 rearrangement, sequence reads were collapsed and filtered. Productive Simpson clonality was computed per sample as the square root of Simpson's diversity index over productive rearrangements. TCRdb mirrors the immuneACCESS table, restricted to in-frame sequences. Some clones are absent from its copies; in checked studies, under half trace to an unresolved V gene, and the reason for the others is unknown. That table furnishes V, J and clone size, whereas the DNA furnished D and trimming. The sample records about 190,000 clones, approximately 84% of which are singletons. The top ten clones comprise approximately 5% of the sample.

Of note for this clone: Its specific antigen is unknown. No base quality information exists; no much larger clone differs at one position.

The germline V gene sets CDR1 to SQVTM and CDR2 to ANQGSEA. From V the trimming removes 5 bases and from J it removes 6 bases, while the gene matches leave 14 bases of the junction unaccounted for. The CDR3, from cysteine to phenylalanine, totals 15 residues. Only the CDR3 DNA stays, 45 bases, in frame from base 1. Whole blood was collected in K2EDTA tubes by collaborating institutions according to the institutions' own protocols. For TCRbeta analysis, collaborators shipped samples as frozen whole blood, isolated PBMCs, or DNA extracted from either of those sample types. The V and J segments used are TRBV29-1 and TRBJ2-3; TRBD2 fits 7 bases in the junction. This TCR derives from a woman between 65 and 79 years old with active or convalescent COVID-19. Sequenced material: peripheral blood. CDR3 protein: CSVPIGGSTKDTQYF. The DNA is TGCAGCGTTCCGATAGGCGGGAGTACAAAGGATACGCAGTATTTT.